This T cell receptor beta chain was obtained from a study of CD8+CD57+ T cells in acquired aplastic anemia. CDR1 is MNHNS, CDR2 SASEGT, per germline. Trimming cost V 6 bases and J 5 bases, with 14 bases left between them. This CDR3 is built from 14 residues. TCR beta VDJ and CDR3 profiling used genomic DNA as template. TCRdb used MiXCR to reprocess the reads, holding one entry per CDR3 protein. The top ten clones hold 4% of a sample with around 400,000 distinct CDR3 sequences, 65% to 80% of them seen once. This clonotype was counted many times. Input material: sorted CD4+, CD8+, or CD8+CD57+ T cells (not recorded which) from PBMCs. This chain joins TRBV6-1 and TRBJ1-3; D gene uncertain. This TCR was recovered from a human donor in good health, serving as a control. The CDR3 region is CASSLGRERNTIYF. The CDR3 nucleotides are TGTGCCAGCAGCCTGGGGAGGGAGAGAAACACCATATATTTT.